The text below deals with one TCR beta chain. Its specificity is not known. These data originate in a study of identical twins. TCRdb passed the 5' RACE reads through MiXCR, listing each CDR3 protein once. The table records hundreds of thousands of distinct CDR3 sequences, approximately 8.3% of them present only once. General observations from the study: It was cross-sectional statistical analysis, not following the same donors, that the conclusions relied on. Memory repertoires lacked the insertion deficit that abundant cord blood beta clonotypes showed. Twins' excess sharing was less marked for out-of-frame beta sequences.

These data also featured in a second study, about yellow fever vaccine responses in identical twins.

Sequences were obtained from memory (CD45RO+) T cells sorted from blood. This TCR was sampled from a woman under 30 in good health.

CDR3 in DNA: TGTGCCAGCAGTCCTGGGACAGGGCTCAATCAGCCCCAGCATTTT. Amino acids: CASSPGTGLNQPQHF. The chain uses TRBV2 and TRBJ1-5, with 9 bases lining up with TRBD1. The germline V gene encodes CDR1 SNHLY and CDR2 FYNNEI. With 5 bases clipped from V and 3 bases from J, the junction kept 5 bases outside the gene matches. This CDR3 contains 15 residues.